The clone carrying this T cell receptor (beta chain) was counted at least ten times. V gave up 5 bases and J gave up 4 bases, with 8 bases separating them. This CDR3 has 12 amino acids. Germline V gene data show CDR1 as SGHRS and CDR2 as YFSETQ. Preparation of the TCRbeta library involved a method that used unique molecular identifiers. TCRdb recomputed calls from the PCR reads with MiXCR, one row per CDR3 protein. Here the sample spans around 800,000 distinct CDR3 sequences, about 15% being singletons. This specimen belongs to a study of T-cell reconstitution after alpha-beta-depleted transplantation in children.

Source: PBMCs, mostly from graft donor cells, taken 360 days after TCRalphabeta/CD19-depleted stem cell transplant. The V gene is TRBV5-1, the J gene TRBJ2-3, with D possibly TRBD2 on 6 matching bases. The receptor comes from a male patient under 18 who had a stem cell transplant for acute lymphoblastic leukemia, so the T cells may come from the graft donor. The DNA for the CDR3 is TGCGCCAGCAGAACGGGAGCAGATACGCAGTATTTT. This codes for CASRTGADTQYF.